This is a list of T cell receptor beta chains from one sample in a study of cytomegalovirus exposure and HLA in healthy donors. Sequencing was performed with immunoSEQ multiplex PCR; in TCRdb, only in-frame clones are kept and a portion is missing. The sample contains about 170,000 clones, around 77% of which appear only once. The sequencing input was PBMCs. These receptors all stem from a female donor in good health and CMV-seronegative. CDR3s include the opening cysteine and the closing phenylalanine or tryptophan. The D gene is left open where the match is weak. Clone size is not always given. Where it is, it says once, few, many or a class for expanded clones.

v_gene,d_gene,abundance,j_gene,CDR3aa,CDR3nt
TRBV27,TRBD1,.,TRBJ2-5,CASSLSWTGDQETQYF,TGTGCCAGCAGTTTATCTTGGACAGGGGACCAAGAGACCCAGTACTTC
TRBV6-1,.,once,TRBJ2-7,CASTSRQGIYEQYF,TGTGCCAGCACGTCCCGGCAGGGAATCTACGAGCAGTACTTC
TRBV27,.,once,TRBJ2-1,CATYSGYNEQFF,TGTGCCACATATAGCGGTTACAATGAGCAGTTCTTC
TRBV15,TRBD1,.,TRBJ1-4,CATRTGSDEKLFF,TGTGCCACCAGGACAGGGTCCGATGAAAAACTGTTTTTT
TRBV5-4,.,few,TRBJ2-5,CASSLGREETQYF,TGTGCCAGCAGCTTGGGGCGGGAAGAGACCCAGTACTTC
TRBV19,.,.,TRBJ1-2,CASSVPVNGDGYTF,TGTGCCAGTAGTGTCCCGGTGAACGGAGATGGCTACACCTTC
TRBV2,TRBD1,.,TRBJ1-1,CASSAQGADTEAFF,TGTGCCAGCAGTGCCCAGGGGGCGGACACTGAAGCTTTCTTT
TRBV6-1,.,.,TRBJ2-4,CASSEAGGSAKNIQCF,TGTGCCAGCAGTGAAGCAGGGGGTTCCGCCAAAAACATTCAGTGCTTC
TRBV30,TRBD2,once,TRBJ2-5,CAWSPWLTSGTQETQYF,TGTGCCTGGAGTCCATGGTTGACTAGCGGGACTCAAGAGACCCAGTACTTC
TRBV5-6,.,.,TRBJ1-5,CASSLRGGSNQPQHF,TGTGCCAGCAGCTTGCGAGGGGGAAGCAATCAGCCCCAGCATTTT
TRBV28,TRBD1,.,TRBJ1-4,CASTKHRQGATNEKLFF,TGTGCCAGCACCAAGCACCGACAGGGGGCAACTAATGAAAAACTGTTTTTT
TRBV5-6,.,.,TRBJ1-1,CASSSNREMNTEAFF,TGTGCCAGCAGCTCAAACCGGGAAATGAACACTGAAGCTTTCTTT
TRBV2,TRBD1,.,TRBJ1-5,CASSGTGRDQPQHF,TGTGCCAGCAGTGGGACAGGGAGGGATCAGCCCCAGCATTTT
TRBV5-1,TRBD2,few,TRBJ2-5,CASSFPGLGETQYF,TGCGCCAGCAGCTTCCCGGGACTAGGGGAGACCCAGTACTTC
TRBV11-3,TRBD1,.,TRBJ2-3,CASSHGQGSDTQYF,TGTGCCAGCAGCCACGGACAGGGGTCAGATACGCAGTATTTT
TRBV7-2,.,.,TRBJ2-1,CASSLDRVSGEQFF,TGTGCCAGCAGCTTAGACAGGGTTTCGGGTGAGCAGTTCTTC
TRBV30,TRBD1,.,TRBJ2-5,CAWSEDRGIPSSGETQYF,TGTGCCTGGAGCGAGGACAGGGGGATACCTTCCAGTGGAGAGACCCAGTACTTC
TRBV7-2,TRBD1,.,TRBJ1-3,CASSRDRDSGNTIYF,TGTGCCAGCAGTCGGGACAGGGACTCTGGAAACACCATATATTTT
TRBV5-6,.,.,TRBJ2-7,CASSLGSVYEQYF,TGTGCCAGCAGCTTGGGGTCAGTTTACGAGCAGTACTTC
TRBV6-6,TRBD2,.,TRBJ2-7,CASSYSSGGSYEQYF,TGTGCCAGCAGTTACTCATCGGGGGGCTCCTACGAGCAGTACTTC
TRBV21-1,.,few,TRBJ2-7,CASSGLSGGPYEQYF,TGTGCCAGCAGCGGACTTTCAGGGGGGCCCTACGAGCAGTACTTC
TRBV28,.,few,TRBJ2-7,CASSLSRGIRHEQYF,TGTGCCAGCAGTTTATCACGGGGGATTAGACACGAGCAGTACTTC
TRBV19,.,.,TRBJ2-3,CASSARGSTDTQYF,TGTGCCAGTAGCGCTCGGGGGAGCACAGATACGCAGTATTTT
TRBV5-6,.,few,TRBJ1-5,CASSEQGRFGNQPQHF,TGTGCCAGCAGCGAACAGGGAAGGTTTGGCAATCAGCCCCAGCATTTT
TRBV2,.,.,TRBJ2-1,CASTPESAEQFF,TGTGCCAGCACCCCGGAGAGCGCTGAGCAGTTCTTC
TRBV28,.,.,TRBJ2-7,CASSLFGRGEQYF,TGTGCCAGCAGTTTATTTGGCAGGGGCGAGCAGTACTTC
TRBV28,.,.,TRBJ1-1,CASSIPGTTNTEAFF,TGTGCCAGCAGTATACCCGGGACAACGAACACTGAAGCTTTCTTT
TRBV28,TRBD1,once,TRBJ1-5,CASSISGQGGTWRHF,TGTGCCAGCAGTATCAGCGGACAGGGAGGAACATGGCGGCATTTT
TRBV5-6,.,.,TRBJ1-2,CASSVGERGGYTF,TGTGCCAGCAGCGTGGGGGAGCGTGGGGGCTACACCTTC
TRBV5-6,.,.,TRBJ1-2,CASSLGNLEALADF,TGTGCCAGCAGCTTGGGGAACTTGGAGGCCCTGGCGGACTTC
TRBV11-1,TRBD1,.,TRBJ1-2,CASSPDRLNYGYTF,TGTGCCAGCAGCCCGGACAGGCTTAACTATGGCTACACCTTC
TRBV6-6,.,.,TRBJ2-7,CASSYSKDTSYEQYF,TGTGCCAGCAGTTACTCGAAGGACACCTCCTACGAGCAGTACTTC
TRBV4-3,.,.,TRBJ1-1,CASSQDRGGNTEAFF,TGCGCCAGCAGCCAAGATAGAGGCGGGAACACTGAAGCTTTCTTT
TRBV4-3,.,.,TRBJ2-7,CASSQDVIGQWSYEQYF,TGCGCCAGCAGCCAAGATGTTATTGGACAGTGGTCCTACGAGCAGTACTTC
TRBV4-1,TRBD1,.,TRBJ2-6,CASSQERGITGDSGANVLTF,TGCGCCAGCAGCCAAGAGAGGGGGATTACAGGGGACTCTGGGGCCAACGTCCTGACTTTC
TRBV4-1,.,once,TRBJ2-2,CASSPSGGNYNTGELFF,TGCGCCAGCAGCCCTTCTGGAGGCAATTATAACACCGGGGAGCTGTTTTTT
TRBV10-1,TRBD1,.,TRBJ1-1,CASSESKGQGRGAEAFF,TGCGCCAGCAGTGAGTCTAAAGGACAGGGGCGAGGGGCTGAAGCTTTCTTT
TRBV5-1,.,.,TRBJ2-3,CASSLAPTSTDTQYF,TGCGCCAGCAGCTTGGCCCCCACAAGCACAGATACGCAGTATTTT
TRBV6-6,.,.,TRBJ2-1,CASRERDEQFF,TGTGCCAGCAGGGAGCGCGATGAGCAGTTCTTC
TRBV28,TRBD2,.,TRBJ2-1,CASSLPLLAGGPSSYNEQFF,TGTGCCAGCAGTTTACCATTACTAGCGGGAGGTCCCAGCTCCTACAATGAGCAGTTCTTC
TRBV6-5,.,once,TRBJ1-4,CASRQQVSTNEKLFF,TGTGCCAGCAGGCAACAAGTCTCTACTAATGAAAAACTGTTTTTT
TRBV28,.,.,TRBJ2-2,CAIYSRNGELFF,TGTGCCATCTACTCCAGGAACGGGGAGCTGTTTTTT
TRBV5-8,TRBD1,.,TRBJ2-5,CASSRKFGTGVGFQETQYF,TGTGCCAGCAGCCGCAAGTTCGGGACAGGGGTTGGGTTCCAAGAGACCCAGTACTTC
TRBV27,TRBD2,.,TRBJ2-1,CASSFVGLAVNEQFF,TGTGCCAGCAGTTTTGTGGGACTAGCCGTCAATGAGCAGTTCTTC
TRBV7-7,.,.,TRBJ2-2,CASSLVPGSNTGELFF,TGTGCTAGCAGCTTAGTCCCAGGGTCGAACACCGGGGAGCTGTTTTTT
TRBV7-3,TRBD1,.,TRBJ1-2,CASSLGTGYGYTF,TGTGCCAGCAGCTTAGGGACAGGGTATGGCTACACCTTC
TRBV19,.,.,TRBJ2-1,CASSSLRQGARNNEQFF,TGTGCCAGTAGTAGCCTTCGTCAGGGCGCCCGAAACAATGAGCAGTTCTTC
TRBV5-1,TRBD1,once,TRBJ2-1,CASSLAGTGIWEQFF,TGCGCCAGCAGCTTGGCCGGGACAGGGATTTGGGAGCAGTTCTTC
TRBV7-2,TRBD1,.,TRBJ1-5,CASSLEGQASDPQHF,TGTGCCAGCAGCTTAGAAGGACAGGCTAGCGACCCCCAGCATTTT
TRBV10-1,TRBD2,.,TRBJ2-5,CASSDPGLAEETQYF,TGCGCCAGCAGTGACCCCGGACTAGCGGAAGAGACCCAGTACTTC
TRBV9,.,.,TRBJ2-2,CASSRGNTGELFF,TGTGCCAGCAGCCGGGGGAACACCGGGGAGCTGTTTTTT
TRBV29-1,TRBD2,.,TRBJ2-1,CSVGTSGSDEQFF,TGCAGCGTTGGGACTAGCGGGAGCGATGAGCAGTTCTTC
TRBV11-2,TRBD1,.,TRBJ1-2,CASSLGTGGFGYGYTF,TGTGCCAGCAGCTTAGGGACAGGGGGATTTGGTTATGGCTACACCTTC
TRBV5-6,TRBD2,few,TRBJ2-5,CASSLGLAGGSETQYF,TGTGCCAGCAGCTTGGGTCTAGCGGGAGGATCAGAGACCCAGTACTTC